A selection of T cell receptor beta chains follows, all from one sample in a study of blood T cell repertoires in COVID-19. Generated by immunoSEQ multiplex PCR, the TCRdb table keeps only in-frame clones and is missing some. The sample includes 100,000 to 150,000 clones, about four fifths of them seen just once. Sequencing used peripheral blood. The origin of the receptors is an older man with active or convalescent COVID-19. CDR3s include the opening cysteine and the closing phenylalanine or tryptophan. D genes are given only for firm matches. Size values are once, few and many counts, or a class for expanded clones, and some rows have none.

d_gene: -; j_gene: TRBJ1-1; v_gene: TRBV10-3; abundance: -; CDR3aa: CAINRQENTEAFF
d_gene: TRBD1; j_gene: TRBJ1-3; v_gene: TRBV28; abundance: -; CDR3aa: CASSFGTGGIAGNTIYF
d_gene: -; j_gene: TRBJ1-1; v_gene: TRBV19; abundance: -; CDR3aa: CASSKRENTEAFF
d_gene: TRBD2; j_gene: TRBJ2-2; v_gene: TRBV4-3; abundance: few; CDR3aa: CASSLGLAGSPNTGELFF
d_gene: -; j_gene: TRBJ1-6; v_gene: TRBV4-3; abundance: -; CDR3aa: CASSQDQGPLHF
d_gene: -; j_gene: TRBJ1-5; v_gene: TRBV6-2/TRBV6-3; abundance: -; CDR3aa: CASSYLGGDQPQHF
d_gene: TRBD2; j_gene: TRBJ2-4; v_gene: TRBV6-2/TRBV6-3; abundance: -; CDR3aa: CASSYDVAGGVRGKNIQYF
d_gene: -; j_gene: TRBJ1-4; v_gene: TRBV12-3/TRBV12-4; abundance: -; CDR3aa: CASRPTGEKLFF
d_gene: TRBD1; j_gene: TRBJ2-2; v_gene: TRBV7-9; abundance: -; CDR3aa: CASSFGQGFTGELFF
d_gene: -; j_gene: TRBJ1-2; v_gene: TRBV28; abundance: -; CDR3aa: CASSSPAGHYGYTF
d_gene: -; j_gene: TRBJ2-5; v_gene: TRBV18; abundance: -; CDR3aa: CASSPGAGQETQYF
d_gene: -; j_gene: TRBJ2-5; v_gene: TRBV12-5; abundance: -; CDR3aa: CASGLTGYGETQYF
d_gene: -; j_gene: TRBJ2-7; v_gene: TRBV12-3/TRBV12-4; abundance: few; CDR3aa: CASSFARYEQYF
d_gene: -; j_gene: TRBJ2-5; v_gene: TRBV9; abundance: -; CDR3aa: CASSVDVTRGETQYF
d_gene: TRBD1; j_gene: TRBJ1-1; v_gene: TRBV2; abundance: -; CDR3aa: CASSVRQGAAGTEAFF
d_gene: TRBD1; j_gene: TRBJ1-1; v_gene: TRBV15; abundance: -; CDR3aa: CATSRDKGQGAITEAFF
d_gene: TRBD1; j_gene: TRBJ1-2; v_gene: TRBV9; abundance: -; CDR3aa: CASSAGGQGKDYGYTF
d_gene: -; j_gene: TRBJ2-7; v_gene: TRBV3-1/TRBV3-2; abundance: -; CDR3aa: CASSFVSSYEQYF
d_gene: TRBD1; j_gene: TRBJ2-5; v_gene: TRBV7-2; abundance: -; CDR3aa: CASSSRTGGETQYF
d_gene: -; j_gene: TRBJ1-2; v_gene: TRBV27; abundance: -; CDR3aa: CASTQMQGGDYGYTF
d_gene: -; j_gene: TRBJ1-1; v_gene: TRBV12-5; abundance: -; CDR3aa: CASGLGHVNTEAFF
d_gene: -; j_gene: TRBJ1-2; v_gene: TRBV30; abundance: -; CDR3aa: CAWSVPGSYGYTF
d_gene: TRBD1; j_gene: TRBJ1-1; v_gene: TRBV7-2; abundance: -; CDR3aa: CASSLRTGDTEAFF
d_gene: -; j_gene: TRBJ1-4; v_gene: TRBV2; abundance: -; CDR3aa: CASSGQGNEKLFF
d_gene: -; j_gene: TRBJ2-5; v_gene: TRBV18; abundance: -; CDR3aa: CASSPTTVQETQYF
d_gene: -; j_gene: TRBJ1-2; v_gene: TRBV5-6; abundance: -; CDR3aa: CASSPREPNYGYTF
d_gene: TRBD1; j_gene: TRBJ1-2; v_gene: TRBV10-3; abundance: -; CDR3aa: CAISEGTGGNYGYTF
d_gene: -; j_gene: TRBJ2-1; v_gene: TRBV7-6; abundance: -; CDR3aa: CASSPPGLASHNEQFF
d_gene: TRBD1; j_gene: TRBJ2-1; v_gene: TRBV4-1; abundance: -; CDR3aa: CASSHSGTGGYNEQFF
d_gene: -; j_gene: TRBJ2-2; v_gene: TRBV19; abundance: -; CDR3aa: CASSKPRVINTGELFF
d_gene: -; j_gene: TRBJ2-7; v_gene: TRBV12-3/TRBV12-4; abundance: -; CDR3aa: CASRESGVREQYF
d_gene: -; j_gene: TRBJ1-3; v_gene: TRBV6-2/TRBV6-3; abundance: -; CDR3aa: CASSYDRLSGNTIYF
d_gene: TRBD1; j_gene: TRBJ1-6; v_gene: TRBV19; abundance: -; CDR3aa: CASSMGQGVNSPLHF
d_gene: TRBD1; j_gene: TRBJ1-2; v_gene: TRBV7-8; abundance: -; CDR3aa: CASSATRPGQGAPNGGYTF
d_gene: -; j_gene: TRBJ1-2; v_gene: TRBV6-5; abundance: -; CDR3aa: CASKSGRGDGYTF
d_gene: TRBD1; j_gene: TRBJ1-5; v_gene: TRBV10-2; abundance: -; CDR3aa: CASSDNRGPNYSNQPQHF
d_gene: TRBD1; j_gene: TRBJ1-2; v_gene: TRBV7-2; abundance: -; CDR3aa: CASSLAEQGGGYTF
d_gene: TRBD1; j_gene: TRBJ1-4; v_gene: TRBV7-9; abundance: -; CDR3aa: CASSPRTGLEKLFF
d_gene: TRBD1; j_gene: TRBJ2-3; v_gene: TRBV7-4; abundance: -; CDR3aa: CASSSKPRDSSTDTQYF
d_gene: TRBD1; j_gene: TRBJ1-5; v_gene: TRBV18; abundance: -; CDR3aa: CASSPLQGGNQPQHF
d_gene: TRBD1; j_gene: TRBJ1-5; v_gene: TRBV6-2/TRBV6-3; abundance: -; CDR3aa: CASSYQGGGQPQHF
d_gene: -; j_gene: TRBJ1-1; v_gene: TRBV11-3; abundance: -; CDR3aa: CASSLGSRGRTEAFF
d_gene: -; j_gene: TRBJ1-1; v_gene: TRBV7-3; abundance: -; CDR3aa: CASSPLGGNTEAFF
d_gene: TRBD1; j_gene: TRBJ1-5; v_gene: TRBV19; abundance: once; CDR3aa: CASSTGQFRQPQHF
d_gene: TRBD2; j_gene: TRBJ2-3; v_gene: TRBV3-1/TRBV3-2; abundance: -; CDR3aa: CASSQGARSGGSTDTQYF
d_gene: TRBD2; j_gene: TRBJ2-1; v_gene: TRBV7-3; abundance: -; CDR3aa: CASSSSGGLYNEQFF
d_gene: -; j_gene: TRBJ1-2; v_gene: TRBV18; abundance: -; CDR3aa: CASSPPSGGGYTF
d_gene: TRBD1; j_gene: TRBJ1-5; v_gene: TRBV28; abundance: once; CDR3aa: CASSRGTGAHQPQHF
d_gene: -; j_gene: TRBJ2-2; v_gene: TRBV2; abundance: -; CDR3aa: CASSNRDTGELFF
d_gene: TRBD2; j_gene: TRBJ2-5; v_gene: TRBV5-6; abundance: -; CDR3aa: CASSFGLAGRETQYF
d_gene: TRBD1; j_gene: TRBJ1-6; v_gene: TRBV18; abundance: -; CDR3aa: CASSRGTGDSPLHF
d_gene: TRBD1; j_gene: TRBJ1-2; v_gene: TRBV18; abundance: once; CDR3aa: CASSPTGQADGYTF
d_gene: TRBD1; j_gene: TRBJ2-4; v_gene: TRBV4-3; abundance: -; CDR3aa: CASSQERGWAGGANIQYF
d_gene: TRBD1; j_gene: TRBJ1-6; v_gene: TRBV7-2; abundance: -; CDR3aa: CASSTDRGPPLHF
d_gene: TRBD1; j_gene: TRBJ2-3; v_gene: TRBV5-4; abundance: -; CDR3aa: CASSPSGRGREDTQYF